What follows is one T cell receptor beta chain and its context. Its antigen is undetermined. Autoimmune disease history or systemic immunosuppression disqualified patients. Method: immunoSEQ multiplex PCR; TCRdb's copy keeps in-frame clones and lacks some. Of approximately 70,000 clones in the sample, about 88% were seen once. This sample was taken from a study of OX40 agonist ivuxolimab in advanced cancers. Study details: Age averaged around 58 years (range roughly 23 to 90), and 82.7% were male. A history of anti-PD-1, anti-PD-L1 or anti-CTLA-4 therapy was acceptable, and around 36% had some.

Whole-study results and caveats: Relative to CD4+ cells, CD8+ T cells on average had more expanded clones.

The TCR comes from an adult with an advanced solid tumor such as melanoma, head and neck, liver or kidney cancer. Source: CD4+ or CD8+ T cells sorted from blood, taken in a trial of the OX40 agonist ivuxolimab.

The DNA of the CDR3 is TGTGCCAGCAGTTTTTCCTCGGGACAGGGGGCGAACGGCTACACCTTC. This sequence encodes CASSFSSGQGANGYTF. This chain joins TRBV28 and TRBJ1-2; TRBD1 aligns across 12 bases. This CDR3 spans 16 amino acids. J was trimmed by 8 bases and V by 3 bases; bases with no gene match: 10. Germline V gene lookup returns CDR1 MDHEN and CDR2 SYDVKM.